This T cell receptor beta chain was sequenced for a study of T-cell memory formation after mild COVID-19. Study-level background: For the most part, TCR clusters were specific to one donor. Overall study results and limits: Detection of some responders pre-infection suggested pre-existing cross-reactive memory T cells participated. Researchers report contracting CD4+ clones mostly in CM and EM, with CD8+ clones in EMRA.

In its sample, this clonotype was seen a few times. What it recognizes is unknown. TCRalpha and TCRbeta libraries used 5'RACE with constant-segment primers and UMIs. MiXCR, run by TCRdb on the 5' RACE reads, gives a single entry per CDR3 protein. The data show about 250,000 distinct CDR3 sequences, with roughly 15% seen just once and 3.5% held by the top ten. Germline CDR1 is SGHTA and CDR2 is FQGTGA. J lost 4 bases, V lost 1 base, and 5 bases had no gene match. CDR3 length: 15 residues. Material: PBMCs or a T cell subset sorted from them (not recorded which). The clonotype was recovered from a man aged 18 to 29 who had mild COVID-19 (a few samples of this study predate the infection). Cell type and time point are not known. V and J are TRBV7-3 and TRBJ2-5, with TRBD2 matching over 8 bases. For the CDR3, the DNA is TGTGCCAGCAGCTTAATGGCGGGGGGCATAGAGACCCAGTACTTC. This encodes CASSLMAGGIETQYF. The whole variable domain, filled in from reference TRBV7-3 and TRBJ2-5, reads GAGVSQTPSNKVTEKGKYVELRCDPISGHTALYWYRQSLGQGPEFLIYFQGTGAADDSGLPNDRFFAVRPEGSVSTLKIQRTERGDSAVYLCASSLMAGGIETQYFGPGTRLLVL.